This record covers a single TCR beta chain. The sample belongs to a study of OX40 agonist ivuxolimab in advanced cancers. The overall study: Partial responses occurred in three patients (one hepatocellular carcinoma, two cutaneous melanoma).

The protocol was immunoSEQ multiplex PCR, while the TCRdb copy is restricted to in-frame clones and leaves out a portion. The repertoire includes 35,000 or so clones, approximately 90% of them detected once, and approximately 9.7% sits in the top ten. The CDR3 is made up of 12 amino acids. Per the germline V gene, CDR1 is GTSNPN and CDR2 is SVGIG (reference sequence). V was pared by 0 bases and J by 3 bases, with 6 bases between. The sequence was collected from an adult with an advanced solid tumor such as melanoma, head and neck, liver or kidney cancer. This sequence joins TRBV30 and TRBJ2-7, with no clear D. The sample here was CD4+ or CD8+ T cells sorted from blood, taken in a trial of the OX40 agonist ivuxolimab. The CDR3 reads CAWSVKGYEQYF. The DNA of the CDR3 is TGTGCCTGGAGTGTAAAGGGCTACGAGCAGTACTTC. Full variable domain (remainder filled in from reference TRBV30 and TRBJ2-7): SQTIHQWPATLVQPVGSPLSLECTVEGTSNPNLYWYRQAAGRGLQLLFYSVGIGQISSEVPQNLSASRPQDRQFILSSKKLLLSDSGFYLCAWSVKGYEQYFGPGTRLTVT.